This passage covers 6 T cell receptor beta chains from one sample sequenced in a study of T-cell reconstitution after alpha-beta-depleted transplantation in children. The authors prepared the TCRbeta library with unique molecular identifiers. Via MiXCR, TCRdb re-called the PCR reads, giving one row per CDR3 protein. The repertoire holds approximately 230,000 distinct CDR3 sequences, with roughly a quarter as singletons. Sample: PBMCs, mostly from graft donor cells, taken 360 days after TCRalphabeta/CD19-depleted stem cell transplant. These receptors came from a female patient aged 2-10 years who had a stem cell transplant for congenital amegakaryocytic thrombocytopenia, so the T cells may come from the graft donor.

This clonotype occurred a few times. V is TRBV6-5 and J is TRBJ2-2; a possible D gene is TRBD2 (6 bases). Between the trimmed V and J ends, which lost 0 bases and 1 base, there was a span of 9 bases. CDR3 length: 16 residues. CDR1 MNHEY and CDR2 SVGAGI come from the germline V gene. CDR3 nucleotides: TGTGCCAGCAGTTACTCGGGGACTTGGAACACCGGGGAGCTGTTTTTT. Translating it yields CASSYSGTWNTGELFF.

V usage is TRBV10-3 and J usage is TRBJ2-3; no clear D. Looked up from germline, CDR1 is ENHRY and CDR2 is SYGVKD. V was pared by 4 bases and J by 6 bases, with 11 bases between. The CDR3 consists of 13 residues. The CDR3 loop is CAISVGSEDTQYF. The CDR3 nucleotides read TGTGCCATCAGTGTGGGGTCCGAGGATACGCAGTATTTT.

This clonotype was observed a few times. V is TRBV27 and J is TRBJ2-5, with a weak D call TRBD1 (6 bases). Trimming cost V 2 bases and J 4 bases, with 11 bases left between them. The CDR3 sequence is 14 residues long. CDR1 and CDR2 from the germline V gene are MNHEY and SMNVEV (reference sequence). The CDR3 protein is CASSLMRGSETQYF. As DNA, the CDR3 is TGTGCCAGCAGTTTAATGAGGGGGTCAGAGACCCAGTACTTC.

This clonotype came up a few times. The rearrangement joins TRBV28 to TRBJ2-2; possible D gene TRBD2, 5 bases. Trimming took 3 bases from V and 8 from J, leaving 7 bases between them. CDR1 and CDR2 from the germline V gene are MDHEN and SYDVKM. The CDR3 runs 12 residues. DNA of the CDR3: TGTGCCAGCAGTTTGCGGGTAGGGGAGCTGTTTTTT. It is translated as CASSLRVGELFF.

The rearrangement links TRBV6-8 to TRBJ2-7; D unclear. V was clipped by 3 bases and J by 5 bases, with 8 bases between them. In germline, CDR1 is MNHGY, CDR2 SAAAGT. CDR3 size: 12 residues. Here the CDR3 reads CASSYSRNEQYF. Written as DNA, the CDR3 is TGTGCCAGCAGTTATTCTAGGAACGAGCAGTACTTC.

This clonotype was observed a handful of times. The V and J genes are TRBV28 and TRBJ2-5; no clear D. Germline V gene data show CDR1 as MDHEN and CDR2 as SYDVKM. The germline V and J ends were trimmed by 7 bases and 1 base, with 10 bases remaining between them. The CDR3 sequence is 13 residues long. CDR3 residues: CASNIPSQETQYF. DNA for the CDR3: TGTGCCAGCAACATCCCCTCCCAAGAGACCCAGTACTTC.